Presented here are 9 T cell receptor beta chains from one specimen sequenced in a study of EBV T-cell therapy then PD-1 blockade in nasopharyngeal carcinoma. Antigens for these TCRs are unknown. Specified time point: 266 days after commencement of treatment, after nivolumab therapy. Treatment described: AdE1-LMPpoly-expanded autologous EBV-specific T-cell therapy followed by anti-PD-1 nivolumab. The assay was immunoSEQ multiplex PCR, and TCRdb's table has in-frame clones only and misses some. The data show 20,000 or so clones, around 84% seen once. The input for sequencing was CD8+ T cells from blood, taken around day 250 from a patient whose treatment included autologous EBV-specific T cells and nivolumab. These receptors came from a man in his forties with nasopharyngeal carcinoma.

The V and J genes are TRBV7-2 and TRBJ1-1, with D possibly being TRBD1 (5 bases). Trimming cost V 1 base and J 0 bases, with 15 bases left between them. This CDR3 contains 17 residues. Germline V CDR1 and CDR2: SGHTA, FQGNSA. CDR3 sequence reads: CASSLEGILALNTEAFF. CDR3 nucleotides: TGTGCCAGCAGCTTAGAGGGGATCCTTGCCCTGAACACTGAAGCTTTCTTT.

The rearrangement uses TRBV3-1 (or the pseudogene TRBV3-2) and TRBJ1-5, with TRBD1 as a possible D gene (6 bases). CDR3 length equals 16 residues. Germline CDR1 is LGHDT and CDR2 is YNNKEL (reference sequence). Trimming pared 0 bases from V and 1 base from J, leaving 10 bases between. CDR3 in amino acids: CASSQEGGKSNQPQHF. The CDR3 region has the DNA TGTGCCAGCAGCCAAGAAGGGGGAAAGAGCAATCAGCCCCAGCATTTT.

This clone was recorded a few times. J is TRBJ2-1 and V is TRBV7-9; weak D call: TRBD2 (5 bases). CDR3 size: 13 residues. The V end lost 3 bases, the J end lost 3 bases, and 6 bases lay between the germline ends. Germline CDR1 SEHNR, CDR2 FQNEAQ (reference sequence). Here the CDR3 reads CASSFRDYNEQFF. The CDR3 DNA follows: TGTGCCAGCAGCTTCCGGGACTACAATGAGCAGTTCTTC.

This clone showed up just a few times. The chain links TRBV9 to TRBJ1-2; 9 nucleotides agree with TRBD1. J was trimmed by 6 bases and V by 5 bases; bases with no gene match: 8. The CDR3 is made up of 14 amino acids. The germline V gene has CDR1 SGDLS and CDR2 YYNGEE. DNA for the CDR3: TGTGCCAGCAGGGAAGGACAGGGGATGCATGGCTACACCTTC. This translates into CASREGQGMHGYTF.

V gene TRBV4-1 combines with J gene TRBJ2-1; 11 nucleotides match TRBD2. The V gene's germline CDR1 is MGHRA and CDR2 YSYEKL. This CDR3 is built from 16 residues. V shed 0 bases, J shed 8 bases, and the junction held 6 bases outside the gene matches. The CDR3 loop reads CASSQDQASGGYEQFF. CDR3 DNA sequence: TGCGCCAGCAGCCAAGATCAGGCTAGCGGGGGGTATGAGCAGTTCTTC.

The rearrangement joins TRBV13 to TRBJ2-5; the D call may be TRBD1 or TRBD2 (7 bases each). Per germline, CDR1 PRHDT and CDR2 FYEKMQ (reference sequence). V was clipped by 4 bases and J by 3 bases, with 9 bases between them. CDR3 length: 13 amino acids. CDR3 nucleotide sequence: TGTGCCAGCAGCTCAGGGGGGGAAGAGACCCAGTACTTC. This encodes CASSSGGEETQYF.

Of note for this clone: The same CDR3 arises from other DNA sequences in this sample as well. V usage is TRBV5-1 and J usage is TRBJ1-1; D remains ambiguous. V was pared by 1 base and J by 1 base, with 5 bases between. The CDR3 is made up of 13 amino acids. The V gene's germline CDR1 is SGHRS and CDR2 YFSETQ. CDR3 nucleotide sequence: TGCGCCAGCAGCTTGTCAGAGAACACTGAAGCTTTCTTT. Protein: CASSLSENTEAFF.

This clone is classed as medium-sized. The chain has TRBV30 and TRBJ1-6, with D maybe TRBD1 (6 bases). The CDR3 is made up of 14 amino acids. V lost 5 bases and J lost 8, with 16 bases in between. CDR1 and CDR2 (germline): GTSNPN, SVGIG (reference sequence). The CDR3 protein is CAWRAGTPYSPLHF. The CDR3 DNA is TGTGCCTGGCGCGCCGGGACACCCTATTCACCCCTCCACTTT.

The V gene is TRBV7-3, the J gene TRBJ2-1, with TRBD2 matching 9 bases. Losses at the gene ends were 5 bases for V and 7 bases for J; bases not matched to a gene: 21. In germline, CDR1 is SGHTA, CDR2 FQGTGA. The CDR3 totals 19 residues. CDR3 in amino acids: CASSRVASGGGAVGNEQFF. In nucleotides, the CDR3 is TGTGCCAGCAGCCGCGTAGCTAGCGGCGGGGGGGCGGTGGGGAATGAGCAGTTCTTC. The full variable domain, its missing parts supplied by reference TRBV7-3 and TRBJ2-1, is GAGVSQTPSNKVTEKGKYVELRCDPISGHTALYWYRQSLGQGPEFLIYFQGTGAADDSGLPNDRFFAVRPEGSVSTLKIQRTERGDSAVYLCASSRVASGGGAVGNEQFFGPGTRLTVL.